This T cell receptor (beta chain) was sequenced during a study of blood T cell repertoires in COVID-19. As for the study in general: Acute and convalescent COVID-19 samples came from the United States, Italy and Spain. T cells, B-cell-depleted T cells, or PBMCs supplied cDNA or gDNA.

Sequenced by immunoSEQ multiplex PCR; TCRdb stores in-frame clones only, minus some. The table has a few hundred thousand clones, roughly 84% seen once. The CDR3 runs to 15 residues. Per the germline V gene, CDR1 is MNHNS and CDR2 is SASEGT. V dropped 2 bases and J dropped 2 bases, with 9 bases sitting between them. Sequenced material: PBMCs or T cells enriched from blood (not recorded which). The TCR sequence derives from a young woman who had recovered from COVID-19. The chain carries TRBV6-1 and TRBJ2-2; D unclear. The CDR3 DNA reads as TGTGCCAGCAGTGAATTACTTCTAAACACCGGGGAGCTGTTTTTT. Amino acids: CASSELLLNTGELFF.